This TCR beta chain was obtained from a study of cytomegalovirus exposure and HLA in healthy donors. Study-wide results and caveats: Despite most TCR sequences being rare, some public TCRs occurred in many donors. Rates of TCR association differed by HLA locus in a later analysis, with DRB1 highest and HLA-C lowest. Among the most significant clusters, several appeared linked to common viral pathogens in a later analysis.

The CDR3 totals 12 residues. Germline loops: CDR1 MNHEY, CDR2 SVGAGI. Trimming shortened V by 2 bases and J by 4 bases, and 5 bases separated the two germline ends. PCR was performed using 60 Vbeta and 13 Jbeta primers. Here immunoSEQ multiplex PCR was the method, and the copy in TCRdb shows in-frame clones only, minus some. The sample has about 180,000 clones, less than 85% seen once. As to this clone: Its antigen is unidentified.

The V and J genes are TRBV6-5 and TRBJ1-2; D is perhaps TRBD1 (5 bases). The clonotype comes from a middle-aged man in good health and CMV-seronegative. Sequencing input: PBMCs. This CDR3 is CASSYDSYGYTF. In DNA, the CDR3 is TGTGCCAGCAGTTACGACAGCTATGGCTACACCTTC.